This T cell receptor (beta chain) was identified during a study of PD-L1 blockade in urothelial cancer. Time point specified: pretreatment peripheral blood. This CDR3 comprises 13 residues. Trimming removed 1 base from V and 5 bases from J, with 8 bases in between. In germline, CDR1 is SEHNR, CDR2 FQNEAQ (reference sequence). The assay was immunoSEQ multiplex PCR, and TCRdb's table has in-frame clones only and misses some. Among tens of thousands of clones listed, roughly 75% were seen once. This TCR came from a man in his 70s with urothelial cancer. The sequencing here drew on PBMCs, taken around atezolizumab (anti-PD-L1) treatment. The V gene is TRBV7-9, the J gene TRBJ1-2; D remains unclear. DNA of the CDR3: TGTGCCAGCAGCTTAGTAGGAGGGTATGGCTACACCTTC. It yields the protein CASSLVGGYGYTF.